This T cell receptor (beta chain) was found in a study of blood T cell repertoires in COVID-19. Some clones are missing from TCRdb's copy, which holds only in-frame ones; the method was immunoSEQ multiplex PCR. The data show 55,000 to 65,000 clones, more than 85% seen once. V dropped 7 bases and J dropped 8; count of bases not matched to a gene: 14. Germline V gene data show CDR1 as SGHVS and CDR2 as FQNEAQ. This CDR3 is built from 16 residues. The chain uses TRBV7-8 and TRBJ2-1, with TRBD2 identical over 10 bases. Sequenced sample: peripheral blood. The origin of this receptor is a man between 60 and 75 years old with acute or convalescent COVID-19. The CDR3 loop is CASNMVSGRPFDEQFF. In DNA, the CDR3 is TGTGCCAGCAATATGGTTAGCGGGAGGCCCTTTGATGAGCAGTTCTTC.